Listed below are T cell receptor beta chains from one sample, sequenced in a study of metastatic and nonmetastatic thyroid tumors. TCRdb re-called clones via MiXCR from the PCR reads. The data hold some 69,000 clones, with around 14% observed a single time. Sequencing was performed on blood. The receptors originated from a male donor with papillary thyroid cancer or a benign thyroid nodule (not recorded which). Some clones in this sample may be carry-over from other donors' samples. Both conserved end residues are part of each CDR3. The order of the fields is D gene, V gene, clone size, J gene, CDR3 protein, CDR3 DNA. The D gene is left open where the match is weak. Rows give clone size only sometimes, using once, few, many, or a class for an expanded clone.

D: .; V: TRBV9; size: many; J: TRBJ1-2; CDR3: CASSVEAGPVHPGSYGYTF; DNA: TGTGCCAGCAGCGTAGAGGCAGGGCCCGTCCATCCGGGGTCCTATGGCTACACCTTC
D: .; V: TRBV19; size: many; J: TRBJ2-3; CDR3: CASSIKGGGTDTQYF; DNA: TGTGCCAGTAGTATCAAGGGGGGGGGCACAGATACGCAGTATTTT
D: TRBD1; V: TRBV5-1; size: many; J: TRBJ1-6; CDR3: CASSLQGYNSPLHF; DNA: TGCGCCAGCAGCTTACAGGGGTATAATTCACCCCTCCACTTT
D: .; V: TRBV12-3/TRBV12-4; size: many; J: TRBJ1-5; CDR3: CASSLAGVGQPQHF; DNA: TGTGCCAGCAGTTTAGCGGGGGTCGGGCAGCCCCAGCATTTT
D: .; V: TRBV28; size: many; J: TRBJ1-3; CDR3: CANSSRTASGNTIYF; DNA: TGTGCCAACAGTTCCAGGACAGCCTCTGGAAACACCATATATTTT
D: TRBD2; V: TRBV6-1; size: few; J: TRBJ2-7; CDR3: CASIRTSGIMGEQYF; DNA: TGTGCCAGCATCCGTACTAGCGGGATAATGGGCGAGCAGTACTTC
D: .; V: TRBV20-1; size: many; J: TRBJ2-1; CDR3: CSANGGLDRNEQFF; DNA: TGCAGTGCAAACGGGGGGCTAGACCGTAATGAGCAGTTCTTC
D: .; V: TRBV6-2/TRBV6-3; size: many; J: TRBJ1-6; CDR3: CASSPGSSPLHF; DNA: TGTGCCAGCAGTCCTGGCAGCTCACCCCTCCACTTT
D: .; V: TRBV11-1; size: many; J: TRBJ2-1; CDR3: CASSLEAHLRSSYNEQFF; DNA: TGTGCCAGCAGCTTAGAGGCCCACTTGAGGAGCTCCTACAATGAGCAGTTCTTC
D: .; V: TRBV14; size: .; J: TRBJ2-3; CDR3: CASSYPGDTQYF; DNA: TGTGCCAGCAGCTACCCAGGTGATACGCAGTATTTT
D: TRBD1; V: TRBV5-1; size: .; J: TRBJ1-1; CDR3: CASSALQGRNTEAFF; DNA: TGCGCCAGCAGCGCATTACAGGGGAGGAACACTGAAGCTTTCTTT
D: .; V: TRBV21-1; size: .; J: TRBJ1-1; CDR3: CASSSGGLTGQRTDTEAFF; DNA: TGTGCCAGCAGTTCCGGTGGACTAACGGGACAGAGGACAGACACTGAAGCTTTCTTT
D: TRBD2; V: TRBV19; size: few; J: TRBJ2-7; CDR3: CASSLAGVRSYEQYF; DNA: TGTGCTAGTAGCCTAGCGGGAGTGCGCTCCTACGAGCAGTACTTC
D: TRBD1; V: TRBV20-1; size: .; J: TRBJ2-7; CDR3: CSATGDRGLQYF; DNA: TGCAGTGCTACCGGGGACAGGGGGCTTCAGTACTTC
D: .; V: TRBV6-1; size: few; J: TRBJ1-3; CDR3: CTSSADVRSPIYF; DNA: TGTACCAGCAGTGCAGATGTGAGGAGCCCCATATATTTT
D: TRBD1; V: TRBV14; size: many; J: TRBJ1-1; CDR3: CASSPMDRVAEAFF; DNA: TGTGCCAGCAGCCCGATGGACAGGGTAGCTGAAGCTTTCTTT
D: .; V: TRBV11-2; size: once; J: TRBJ2-7; CDR3: CASSLDPGTFQYF; DNA: TGTGCCAGCAGCTTAGATCCCGGGACATTCCAGTACTTC
D: .; V: TRBV12-3/TRBV12-4; size: few; J: TRBJ1-2; CDR3: CASSPTGRGAYGYTF; DNA: TGTGCCAGCAGCCCTACAGGGCGGGGTGCTTATGGCTACACCTTC
D: .; V: TRBV6-1; size: many; J: TRBJ2-2; CDR3: CASLGRDRLYTGELFF; DNA: TGTGCCAGCCTAGGGCGAGACAGGCTGTACACCGGGGAGCTGTTTTTT
D: .; V: TRBV5-1; size: .; J: TRBJ1-6; CDR3: CASSYGVFSPLHF; DNA: TGCGCCAGCAGTTACGGGGTTTTTTCACCCCTCCACTTT
D: TRBD1; V: TRBV6-1; size: medium-sized; J: TRBJ1-6; CDR3: CASSGGLGQGNDSPLHF; DNA: TGTGCCAGCAGTGGAGGATTGGGACAGGGGAACGATTCACCCCTCCACTTT
D: .; V: TRBV19; size: many; J: TRBJ1-4; CDR3: CASTGQGNEKLFF; DNA: TGTGCCAGTACGGGGCAGGGGAACGAAAAACTGTTTTTT
D: .; V: TRBV3-1; size: many; J: TRBJ2-2; CDR3: CASSQVGHGLTGELFF; DNA: TGTGCCAGCAGCCAAGTAGGACACGGACTCACCGGGGAGCTGTTTTTT
D: .; V: TRBV6-1; size: many; J: TRBJ1-6; CDR3: CASRTRGNSPLHF; DNA: TGTGCCAGTCGTACCAGGGGTAATTCACCCCTCCACTTT
D: .; V: TRBV5-5; size: many; J: TRBJ1-2; CDR3: CASSSGLGPGGYTF; DNA: TGTGCCAGCAGCTCCGGTTTAGGGCCAGGTGGCTACACCTTC
D: .; V: TRBV20-1; size: many; J: TRBJ2-2; CDR3: CSASSTSNTGELFF; DNA: TGCAGTGCTAGCTCTACATCGAACACCGGGGAGCTGTTTTTT
D: .; V: TRBV6-5; size: .; J: TRBJ1-6; CDR3: CASSYEAGASSPLHF; DNA: TGTGCCAGCAGTTATGAGGCGGGGGCGTCCTCACCCCTCCACTTT
D: .; V: TRBV27; size: few; J: TRBJ1-2; CDR3: CASSFSVSGYTF; DNA: TGTGCCAGCAGTTTTTCAGTGTCTGGCTACACCTTC
D: TRBD1; V: TRBV7-2; size: once; J: TRBJ1-4; CDR3: CASRRGQEAREKLFF; DNA: TGTGCCAGCAGACGTGGACAGGAGGCGAGGGAAAAACTGTTTTTT
D: .; V: TRBV6-1; size: few; J: TRBJ2-2; CDR3: CASIVDSGNTGELFF; DNA: TGTGCCAGCATTGTAGACAGTGGGAACACCGGGGAGCTGTTTTTT
D: .; V: TRBV10-1; size: few; J: TRBJ2-7; CDR3: CASSETGTSPRLQYF; DNA: TGCGCCAGTAGTGAAACTGGGACATCCCCGCGGCTGCAGTACTTC
D: .; V: TRBV28; size: many; J: TRBJ2-1; CDR3: CASSFFNEQFF; DNA: TGTGCCAGCAGTTTTTTTAATGAGCAGTTCTTC
D: .; V: TRBV28; size: many; J: TRBJ1-1; CDR3: CASSSGQLTEAFF; DNA: TGTGCCAGCAGTAGCGGACAGCTGACTGAAGCTTTCTTT
D: .; V: TRBV10-1; size: many; J: TRBJ2-2; CDR3: CASWESGELFF; DNA: TGCGCCAGCTGGGAGTCTGGGGAGCTGTTTTTT
D: .; V: TRBV6-1; size: many; J: TRBJ1-1; CDR3: CASSLAPGNTEAFF; DNA: TGTGCCAGCAGTCTGGCCCCGGGGAACACTGAAGCTTTCTTT
D: .; V: TRBV6-1; size: medium-sized; J: TRBJ2-6; CDR3: CASSTSQDGANVLTF; DNA: TGTGCCAGCAGTACCAGCCAGGATGGGGCCAACGTCCTGACTTTC
D: .; V: TRBV10-3; size: many; J: TRBJ2-5; CDR3: CAISGSGRGQETQYF; DNA: TGTGCCATCAGTGGGTCCGGCAGGGGACAAGAGACCCAGTACTTC
D: .; V: TRBV7-9; size: few; J: TRBJ1-3; CDR3: CASSLSGFSGNTIYF; DNA: TGTGCCAGCAGCTTAAGCGGGTTCTCTGGAAACACCATATATTTT
D: .; V: TRBV6-2/TRBV6-3; size: few; J: TRBJ2-1; CDR3: CATVGSISDNEQFF; DNA: TGTGCCACCGTAGGTAGCATTTCGGACAATGAGCAGTTCTTC
D: .; V: TRBV7-7; size: many; J: TRBJ2-2; CDR3: CASSLGTSWNTGELFF; DNA: TGTGCTAGCAGCTTGGGTACTAGCTGGAACACCGGGGAGCTGTTTTTC
D: TRBD1; V: TRBV20-1; size: .; J: TRBJ2-5; CDR3: CSAPGTGDQETQYF; DNA: TGCAGTGCCCCCGGGACAGGGGACCAAGAGACCCAGTACTTC
D: TRBD2; V: TRBV24-1; size: few; J: TRBJ2-3; CDR3: CATSDPGGNTDTQYF; DNA: TGTGCCACCAGTGACCCGGGAGGGAACACAGATACGCAGTATTTT
D: .; V: TRBV7-3; size: .; J: TRBJ1-1; CDR3: CASSLLAGEDTGAFF; DNA: TGTGCCAGCAGCTTACTGGCAGGTGAAGACACTGGAGCTTTCTTT
D: .; V: TRBV28; size: few; J: TRBJ1-6; CDR3: CASRSGGYLLYIDSPLHF; DNA: TGTGCCAGCAGATCGGGGGGGTATCTTTTGTATATTGATTCACCCCTCCACTTT
D: .; V: TRBV27; size: many; J: TRBJ2-2; CDR3: CASSLGPVNTGELFF; DNA: TGTGCCAGCAGTTTAGGACCGGTGAACACCGGGGAGCTGTTTTTT
D: TRBD2; V: TRBV27; size: few; J: TRBJ2-1; CDR3: CASSAIAGGRNEQFF; DNA: TGTGCCAGCAGTGCGATAGCGGGAGGGAGAAATGAGCAGTTCTTC
D: TRBD1; V: TRBV10-1; size: few; J: TRBJ1-1; CDR3: CASSSPSTGGRGTEAFF; DNA: TGCGCCAGCAGTAGCCCCTCTACAGGGGGCCGTGGCACTGAAGCTTTCTTT
D: TRBD2; V: TRBV18; size: many; J: TRBJ2-1; CDR3: CASSPLGGRANEQFF; DNA: TGTGCCAGCTCACCCCTTGGCGGGAGGGCCAATGAGCAGTTCTTC
D: TRBD1; V: TRBV5-1; size: many; J: TRBJ2-1; CDR3: CASSSRDRGLNEQFF; DNA: TGCGCCAGCAGCTCCCGGGACAGGGGGTTGAATGAGCAGTTCTTC